This TCR delta chain derives from a study of γδ T cells in repeated Plasmodium falciparum infection. Findings and caveats of the study: Waves of new clonotype selection appeared after repeated controlled infections in Vdelta2-negative, largely Vdelta1+, gammadelta T cells.

CDR1 TSWWSYY and CDR2 QGS come from the germline V gene. CDR3 size: 19 residues. TCRdb reanalysed the multiplex PCR reads with CATT. The sample records roughly 93,000 delta-chain clones, more than 1.4% being singletons. About this clone itself: Its antigen remains unknown. TCRdb's protein for this DNA is that of a much larger clone and differs from the translation at residue 2, likely a read error; the protein shown is the DNA translation.

Flow sorting of PBMC yielded separate Vgamma9/Vdelta2+ and Vdelta2-negative gammadelta T cell populations for bulk repertoire analysis. The chain combines TRDV1 with TRDJ1; 7 nucleotides line up with TRDD2. The J gene is not listed in TCRdb, so it was assigned here from a DNA match to germline. Sequenced input: gamma-delta T cells from blood. This receptor was taken from a pool of human donors (malaria-infected and uninfected, not separated). The DNA of the CDR3 is TGTTCTCTTGGGGAACTTCCGGCCTTCCTTTCCCCATACACCGATAAACTCATCTTT. Translated, it gives CSLGELPAFLSPYTDKLIF.